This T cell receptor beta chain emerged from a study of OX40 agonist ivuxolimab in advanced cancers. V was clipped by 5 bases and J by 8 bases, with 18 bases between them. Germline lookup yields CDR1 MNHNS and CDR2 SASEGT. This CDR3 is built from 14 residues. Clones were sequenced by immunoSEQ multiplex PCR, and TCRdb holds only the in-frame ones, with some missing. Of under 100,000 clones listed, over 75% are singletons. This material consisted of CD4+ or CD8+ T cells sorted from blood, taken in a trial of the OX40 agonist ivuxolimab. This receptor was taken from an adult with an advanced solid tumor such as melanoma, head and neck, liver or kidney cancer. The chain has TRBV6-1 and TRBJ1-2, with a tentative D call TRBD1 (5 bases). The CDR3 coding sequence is TGTGCCAGCAGTTCCTCGGGGCAGATCTACGGCTACACCTTC. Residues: CASSSSGQIYGYTF.